The clone carrying this TCR beta chain was detected a few times. Its antigen remains unknown. This specimen belongs to a study of T cell repertoires in cytomegalovirus infection. Study as a whole: Indicated by public TCR beta signatures were CMV infection and matching HLA type. Study outcomes and limitations: The study found HLA-C-restricted CMV-specific TCR beta clonotypes dominating the ex vivo response. Using cumulative public TCR beta family frequency, the authors identified those who carried CMV together with the relevant HLA.

The CDR3 contains 16 residues. Germline CDR1 is SGHAT and CDR2 is FQNNGV. Trimming removed 1 base from V and 3 bases from J; junction bases left unmatched: 6. TCRdb re-called the reads with MiXCR, one entry per CDR3 protein. Here the sample spans 150,000 to 200,000 distinct CDR3 sequences, roughly 15% being singletons. The material sequenced was CD8+ T cells from PBMCs. The rearrangement links TRBV11-2 to TRBJ2-7, with TRBD2 matching over 10 bases. The TCR was taken from a human donor in good health (CMV status not recorded). Some clones in this sample may be carry-over from other donors' samples. CDR3 loop: CASSLGSGGAGYEQYF. CDR3 DNA sequence: TGTGCCAGCAGCTTAGGGAGCGGGGGGGCTGGCTACGAGCAGTACTTC.